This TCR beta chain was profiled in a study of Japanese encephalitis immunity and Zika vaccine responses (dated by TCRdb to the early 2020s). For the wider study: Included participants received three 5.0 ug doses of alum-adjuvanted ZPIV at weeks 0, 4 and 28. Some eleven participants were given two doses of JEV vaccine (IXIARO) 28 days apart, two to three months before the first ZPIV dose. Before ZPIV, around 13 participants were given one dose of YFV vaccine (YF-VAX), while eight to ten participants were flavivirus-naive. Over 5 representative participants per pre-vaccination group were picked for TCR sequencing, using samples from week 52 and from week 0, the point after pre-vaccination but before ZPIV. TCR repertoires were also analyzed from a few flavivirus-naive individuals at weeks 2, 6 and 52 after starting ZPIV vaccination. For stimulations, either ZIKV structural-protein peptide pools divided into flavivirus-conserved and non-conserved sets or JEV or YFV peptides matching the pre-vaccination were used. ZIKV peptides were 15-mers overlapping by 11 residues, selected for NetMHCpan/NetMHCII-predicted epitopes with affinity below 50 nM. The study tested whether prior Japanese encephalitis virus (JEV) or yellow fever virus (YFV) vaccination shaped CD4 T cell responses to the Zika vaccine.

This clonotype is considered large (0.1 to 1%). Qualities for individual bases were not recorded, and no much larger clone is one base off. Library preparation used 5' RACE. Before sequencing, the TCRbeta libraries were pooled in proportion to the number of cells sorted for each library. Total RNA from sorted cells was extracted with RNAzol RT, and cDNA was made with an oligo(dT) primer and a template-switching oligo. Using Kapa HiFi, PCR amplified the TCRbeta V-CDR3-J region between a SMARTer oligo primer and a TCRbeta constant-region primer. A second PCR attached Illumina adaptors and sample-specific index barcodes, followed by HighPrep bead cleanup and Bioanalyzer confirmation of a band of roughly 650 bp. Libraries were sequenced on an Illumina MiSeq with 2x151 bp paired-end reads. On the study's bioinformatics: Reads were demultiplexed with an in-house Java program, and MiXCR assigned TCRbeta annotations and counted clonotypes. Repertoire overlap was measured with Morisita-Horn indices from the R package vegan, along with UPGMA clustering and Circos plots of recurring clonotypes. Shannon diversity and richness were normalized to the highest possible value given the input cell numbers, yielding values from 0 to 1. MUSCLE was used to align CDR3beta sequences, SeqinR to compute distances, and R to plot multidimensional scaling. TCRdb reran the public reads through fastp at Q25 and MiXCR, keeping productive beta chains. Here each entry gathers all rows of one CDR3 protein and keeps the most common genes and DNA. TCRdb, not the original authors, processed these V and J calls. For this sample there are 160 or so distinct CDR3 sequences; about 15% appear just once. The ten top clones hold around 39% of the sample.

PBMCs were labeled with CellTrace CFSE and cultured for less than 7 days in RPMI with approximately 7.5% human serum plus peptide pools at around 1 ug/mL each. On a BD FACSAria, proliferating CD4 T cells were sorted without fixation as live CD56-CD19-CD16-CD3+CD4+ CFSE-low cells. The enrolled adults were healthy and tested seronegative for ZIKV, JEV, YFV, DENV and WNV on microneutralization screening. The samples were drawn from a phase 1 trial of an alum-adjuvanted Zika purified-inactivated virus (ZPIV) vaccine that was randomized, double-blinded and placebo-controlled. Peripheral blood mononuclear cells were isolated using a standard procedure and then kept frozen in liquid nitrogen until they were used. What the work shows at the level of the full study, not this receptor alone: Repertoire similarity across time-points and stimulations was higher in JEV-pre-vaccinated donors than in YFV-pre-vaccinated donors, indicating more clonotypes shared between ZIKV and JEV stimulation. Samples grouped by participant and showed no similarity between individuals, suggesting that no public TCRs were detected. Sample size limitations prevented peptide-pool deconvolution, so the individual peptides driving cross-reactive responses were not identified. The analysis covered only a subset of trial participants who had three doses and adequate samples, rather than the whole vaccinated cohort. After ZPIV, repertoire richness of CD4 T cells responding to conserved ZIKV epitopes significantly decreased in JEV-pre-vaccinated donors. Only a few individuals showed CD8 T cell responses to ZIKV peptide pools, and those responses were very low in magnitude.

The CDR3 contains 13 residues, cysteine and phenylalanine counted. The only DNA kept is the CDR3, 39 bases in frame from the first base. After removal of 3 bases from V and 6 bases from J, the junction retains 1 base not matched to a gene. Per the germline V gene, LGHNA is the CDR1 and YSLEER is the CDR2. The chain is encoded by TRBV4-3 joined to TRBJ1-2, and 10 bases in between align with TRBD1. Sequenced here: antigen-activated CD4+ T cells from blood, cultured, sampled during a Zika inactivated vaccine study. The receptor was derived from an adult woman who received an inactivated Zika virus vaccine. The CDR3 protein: CASSHGQGDGYTF. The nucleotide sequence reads TGCGCCAGCAGCCATGGACAGGGGGATGGCTACACCTTC.